Detailed here is one TCR beta chain. What it binds is unknown. The data were taken from a study of response to subunit inactivated influenza vaccine. Broader study findings: There was a suggestion from the authors that each seasonal influenza vaccination recruits few new T cells.

The CDR3 runs 15 residues. The germline V gene encodes CDR1 SGDLS and CDR2 YYNGEE. Trimming removed 0 bases at V and 4 bases at J, with 11 bases between. One entry per CDR3 protein, called by TCRdb with MiXCR from the RT-PCR reads. The top ten clones hold approximately 1.9% of a sample with 450,000 to 550,000 distinct CDR3 sequences, about 25% of them seen once. The sample here was CD4+ T cells sorted from PBMCs, taken 5 days after vaccination. The TCR originated in a man between 45 and 60 years old who received an inactivated influenza vaccine. V is TRBV9 and J is TRBJ2-1, with D perhaps matching TRBD1 (5 bases). The CDR3 DNA is TGTGCCAGCAGCGTAGAACAGACAGTATACAATGAGCAGTTCTTC. Translating it yields CASSVEQTVYNEQFF.